This T cell receptor beta chain was profiled in a study of cytomegalovirus exposure and HLA in healthy donors. Study outcomes and limitations: Analysis was performed later, and it showed HLA-associated TCR beta chains to be more clonally expanded than equally common others. Certain indistinguishable V segments, among them TRBV6-2 and TRBV6-3, were excluded.

Points on this clone: Its specificity is not known.

The germline CDR1 and CDR2 sequences are LNHNV and YYDKDF (reference sequence). The V gene lost 1 base and the J gene lost 8 bases, with 17 bases spanning the gap. This CDR3 comprises 16 residues. PCR was performed using 60 Vbeta and 13 Jbeta primers. Using immunoSEQ multiplex PCR, the repertoire was profiled, and TCRdb retains in-frame clones only, with some absent. This table has around 150,000 clones, 70% to 75% appearing once. The sequenced sample was PBMCs. The TCR comes from a human donor in good health. V usage is TRBV15 and J usage is TRBJ1-4, with D unresolved. The CDR3 here is CATSRAAAARYEKLFF. The CDR3 nucleotides read TGTGCCACCAGCAGAGCGGCGGCGGCGCGGTACGAAAAACTGTTTTTT.